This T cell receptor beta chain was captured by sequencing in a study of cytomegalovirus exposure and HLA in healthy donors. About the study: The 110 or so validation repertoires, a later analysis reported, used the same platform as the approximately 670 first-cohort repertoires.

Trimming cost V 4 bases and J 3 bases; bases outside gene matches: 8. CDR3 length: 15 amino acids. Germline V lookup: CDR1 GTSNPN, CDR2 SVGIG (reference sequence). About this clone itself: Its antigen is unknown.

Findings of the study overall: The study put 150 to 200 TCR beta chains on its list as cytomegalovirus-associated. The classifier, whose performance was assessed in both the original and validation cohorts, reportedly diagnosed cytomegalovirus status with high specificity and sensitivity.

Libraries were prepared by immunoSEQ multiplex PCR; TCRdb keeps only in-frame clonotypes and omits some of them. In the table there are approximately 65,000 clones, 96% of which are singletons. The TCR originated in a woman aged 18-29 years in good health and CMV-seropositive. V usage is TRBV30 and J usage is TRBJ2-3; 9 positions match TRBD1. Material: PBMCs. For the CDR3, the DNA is TGTGCCTGGATAGTGACAGGGGGTGTAACAGATACGCAGTATTTT. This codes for CAWIVTGGVTDTQYF. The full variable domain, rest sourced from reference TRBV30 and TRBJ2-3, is SQTIHQWPATLVQPVGSPLSLECTVEGTSNPNLYWYRQAAGRGLQLLFYSVGIGQISSEVPQNLSASRPQDRQFILSSKKLLLSDSGFYLCAWIVTGGVTDTQYFGPGTRLTVL.